The 32 T cell receptor beta chains reported below all come from one sample, sequenced in a study of cytomegalovirus exposure and HLA in healthy donors (dated by TCRdb to the late 2010s). The library was generated by the immunoSEQ multiplex PCR assay. A mixture of 60 forward primers for TCR Vbeta segments and 13 reverse primers for TCR Jbeta segments was used in the multiplex PCR. TCRdb carries this immuneACCESS record with in-frame sequences only. Its versions omit some clonotypes, under half of them owing to an unresolved V gene in the studies checked, with the rest unexplained. This sample has 100,000 to 150,000 clones in its table, and 75% to 85% of those were observed once. The ten top clones hold around 10% of the sample. Material: PBMCs. These receptors all come from a man aged 25-45 years in good health and CMV-seropositive.

In its sample, this clone was seen a few times. This chain connects TRBV10-1 to TRBJ1-1, with a possible D match to TRBD1 (6 bases). Germline V CDR1 and CDR2: WNHNN, SYGVQD (reference sequence). This CDR3 is built from 17 residues. Trimming stripped 1 base from V and 0 bases from J, with 15 bases between. The CDR3 sequence is CASSELITRGLNTEAFF. The CDR3 DNA reads TGCGCCAGCAGTGAGTTAATCACCAGGGGTCTGAACACTGAAGCTTTCTTT.

As DNA, the CDR3 is TGTGCCAGCAGCGGTCAGGCTGCCACTGAAGCTTTCTTT. The encoded protein is CASSGQAATEAFF. The rearrangement joins TRBV11-2 to TRBJ1-1; D unresolved. Trimming shortened V by 5 bases and J by 4 bases, and 11 bases separated the two germline ends. The CDR3 contains 13 residues. Germline values: CDR1 SGHAT, CDR2 FQNNGV.

This clone was observed a handful of times. This chain joins TRBV19 and TRBJ1-5, with 11 bases matching TRBD1. CDR1 is LNHDA, CDR2 SQIVND, per germline (reference sequence). This CDR3 has 13 amino acids. V was clipped by 7 bases and J by 10 bases; unmatched bases: 6. The DNA of the CDR3 is TGTGCCAGTAAGGACAGGGGGCCAGGCCCCCAGCATTTT. Its translation: CASKDRGPGPQHF.

The rearrangement links TRBV19 to TRBJ1-1; weak D call: TRBD1 (6 bases). The CDR3 loop spans 16 amino acids. Trimming took off 6 bases at V and 6 bases at J, with 23 bases between the two ends. Germline V lookup: CDR1 LNHDA, CDR2 SQIVND (reference sequence). The CDR3 is CASSDYSGQSRAEAFF. Written as DNA, the CDR3 is TGTGCCAGTAGCGACTATTCTGGACAGAGCAGGGCTGAAGCTTTCTTT. Drawing the rest from reference TRBV19 and TRBJ1-1, the complete variable domain is DGGITQSPKYLFRKEGQNVTLSCEQNLNHDAMYWYRQDPGQGLRLIYYSQIVNDFQKGDIAEGYSVSREKKESFPLTVTSAQKNPTAFYLCASSDYSGQSRAEAFFGQGTRLTVV.

The chain uses TRBV11-2 and TRBJ2-7; TRBD1 aligns across 7 bases. Germline V CDR1 and CDR2: SGHAT, FQNNGV. This CDR3 spans 14 amino acids. The J segment lost 4 bases and the V segment lost 0 bases, leaving 3 bases of the junction unmatched. CDR3 DNA sequence: TGTGCCAGCAGCTTAGATCGGACAGGTTACGAGCAGTACTTC. Protein product: CASSLDRTGYEQYF.

CDR3 amino acids: CASSLGLAGGSDTQYF. CDR3 sequence (DNA): TGCGCCAGCAGCTTGGGGCTAGCGGGGGGGTCAGATACGCAGTATTTT. The V gene is TRBV5-1, the J gene TRBJ2-3; the match to TRBD2 covers 12 bases. Germline V CDR1 and CDR2: SGHRS, YFSETQ. V lost 0 bases to trimming and J lost 4 bases; unmatched junction nucleotides: 3. The CDR3 runs to 16 residues.

The chain links TRBV9 to TRBJ2-3, with 13 nucleotides matching TRBD2. CDR1 and CDR2 from the germline V gene are SGDLS and YYNGEE. This CDR3 spans 17 amino acids. The V and J ends lost 4 bases and 4 bases, in that order; junction bases with no gene match: 9. The CDR3 spells CASSIRLAGGRSDTQYF. The CDR3 DNA is TGTGCCAGCAGCATCAGACTAGCGGGGGGCCGGTCAGATACGCAGTATTTT.

The chain recombines TRBV19 with TRBJ2-1, with D perhaps matching TRBD2 (5 bases). In germline, CDR1 is LNHDA, CDR2 SQIVND (reference sequence). The CDR3 length is 15 residues. V lost 5 bases and J 1 base, leaving 12 bases between the germline ends. CDR3 protein: CASSGQGGSYNEQFF. The CDR3 DNA sequence: TGTGCCAGTAGTGGCCAAGGCGGGTCCTACAATGAGCAGTTCTTC.

The chain joins TRBV2 to TRBJ1-1, with 8 positions matching TRBD1. The length of the CDR3 is 15 residues. Germline V gene sequence: CDR1 SNHLY, CDR2 FYNNEI. Trimming at V came to 6 bases and at J to 6 bases, leaving 12 bases not matched to a gene. The CDR3: CASRELTGAGAEAFF. The CDR3 DNA reads as TGTGCCAGCAGGGAACTGACAGGGGCGGGGGCTGAAGCTTTCTTT.

V is TRBV7-2 and J is TRBJ1-1; D perhaps matches TRBD1 (6 bases). CDR1 and CDR2 from the germline V gene are SGHTA and FQGNSA. This CDR3 has 13 amino acids. Trimming shortened V by 4 bases and J by 6 bases, and 12 bases separated the two germline ends. The CDR3 DNA sequence: TGTGCCAGCAGCTACAGGGTGGGAGCTGAAGCTTTCTTT. This sequence encodes CASSYRVGAEAFF.

The V call is TRBV5-6, the J call TRBJ2-2, with D perhaps matching TRBD1 (6 bases). Germline loops: CDR1 SGHDT, CDR2 YYEEEE. The V and J ends lost 0 bases and 5 bases respectively, with 17 bases between them. The length of the CDR3 is 17 residues. The CDR3 coding sequence is TGTGCCAGCAGCTTGGGGGGGCAGGGGACAAGGACCGGGGAGCTGTTTTTT. It is translated as CASSLGGQGTRTGELFF.

This chain connects TRBV7-6 to TRBJ2-1; 10 positions match TRBD2. CDR1 and CDR2 (germline): SGHVS, FNYEAQ. The CDR3 runs 17 residues. Trimming at V came to 7 bases and at J to 6 bases, leaving 15 bases not matched to a gene. The CDR3 nucleotides are TGTGCCAGCACCAACACACGAGCGGGGGGGCCGGGCAATGAGCAGTTCTTC. As protein: CASTNTRAGGPGNEQFF.

The chain employs TRBV27 and TRBJ1-1, with D possibly being TRBD1 (5 bases). Trimming cost V 4 bases and J 5 bases, with 23 bases left between them. Germline CDR1 MNHEY, CDR2 SMNVEV (reference sequence). The CDR3 is 17 amino acids. CDR3 sequence reads: CASSSREGMVGLTEAFF. The CDR3 DNA reads as TGTGCCAGCAGTTCCAGGGAAGGGATGGTCGGGTTGACTGAAGCTTTCTTT.

V is TRBV28 and J is TRBJ1-2, with 9 bases lining up with TRBD1. The CDR3 extends over 14 amino acids. CDR1 and CDR2 (germline): MDHEN, SYDVKM. V lost 6 bases, J lost 1 base, and 3 bases stayed unmatched. The CDR3 sequence: CASRYRGLNYGYTF. The CDR3 DNA is TGTGCCAGCAGATACAGGGGGCTTAACTATGGCTACACCTTC.

The CDR3: CAGSRGRGNQPQHF. In DNA form, the CDR3 reads TGTGCCGGAAGCAGGGGGCGAGGCAATCAGCCCCAGCATTTT. V gene TRBV19 combines with J gene TRBJ1-5, with TRBD1 identical over 8 bases. Germline assignment: CDR1 LNHDA and CDR2 SQIVND (reference sequence). The CDR3 sequence is 14 residues long. V lost 11 bases and J lost 2; bases outside the gene matches: 8.

For the CDR3, the DNA is TGCGCCAGCAGCGGGGGGGTAAGAAATGAGCAGTTCTTC. Its translation is CASSGGVRNEQFF. This sequence joins TRBV10-1 and TRBJ2-1, with 8 nucleotides matching TRBD2. The CDR3 totals 13 residues. The germline V gene encodes CDR1 WNHNN and CDR2 SYGVQD (reference sequence). The V segment lost 6 bases and the J segment 7 bases; nucleotides outside the gene matches: 5.

This chain links TRBV9 with TRBJ1-2; unclear D gene. Germline assignment: CDR1 SGDLS and CDR2 YYNGEE. Trimming took 4 bases from V and 4 from J, leaving 11 bases between them. The CDR3 covers 13 residues. The CDR3 protein is CASSPRPSYGYTF. The CDR3 DNA sequence: TGTGCCAGCAGCCCTAGGCCCAGCTATGGCTACACCTTC.

As for this clone: Other DNA sequences in this sample translate to the same CDR3. The CDR3 region has the DNA TGTGCCAGCAGCTTGGAGGGCGGGGGGCCCTACAATGAGCAGTTCTTC. Translated: CASSLEGGGPYNEQFF. V is TRBV11-3 and J is TRBJ2-1, with 8 bases matching TRBD2. Per the germline V gene, CDR1 is SGHNT and CDR2 is YENEEA. The CDR3 spans 16 residues. V lost 3 bases to trimming and J lost 2 bases; unmatched junction nucleotides: 6.

CDR3 in amino acids: CASSLSVSSPLHF. In nucleotides, the CDR3 is TGTGCCAGCAGCCTCAGCGTTAGCTCACCCCTCCACTTT. The chain links TRBV14 to TRBJ1-6; D is uncertain. Trimming took 4 bases from V and 10 from J, leaving 11 bases between them. The germline V gene encodes CDR1 SGHDN and CDR2 FVKESK. The CDR3 totals 13 residues.

This chain joins TRBV15 and TRBJ1-1; D may be TRBD1 (6 bases). Deletions cut 0 bases from V and 1 base from J, with 12 bases between. Germline V gives CDR1 LNHNV, CDR2 YYDKDF (reference sequence). The CDR3 runs 16 residues. The CDR3 region has the DNA TGTGCCACCAGCAGAGATAACAGGGCCAGGAACACTGAAGCTTTCTTT. Amino acid sequence: CATSRDNRARNTEAFF.

The chain recombines TRBV4-2 with TRBJ2-1; D might be TRBD2 (7 bases). Deletions cut 3 bases from V and 8 bases from J, with 20 bases between. Germline loops: CDR1 LGHNA, CDR2 YNFKEQ. This CDR3 spans 16 amino acids. The CDR3 region is CASSQAFGGGIYEQFF. CDR3 nucleotides: TGTGCCAGCAGCCAGGCTTTTGGGGGGGGCATATATGAGCAGTTCTTC.

This clone was seen once. V gene TRBV1 combines with J gene TRBJ1-6. TRBV1 is given as a pseudogene. This CDR3 is built from 13 residues. CDR3 loop: CTSPEGNNSPLHF. For the CDR3, the DNA is TGCACCAGCCCGGAGGGAAATAATTCACCCCTCCACTTT.

The chain carries TRBV5-4 and TRBJ1-1; D gene unclear. Germline V CDR1 and CDR2: SGHNT, YYREEE (reference sequence). Trimming took off 1 base at V and 6 bases at J, with 16 bases between the two ends. The CDR3 has 15 residues. CDR3 in DNA: TGTGCCAGCAGCTTGCTTACAGACTGGAGGGCTGAAGCTTTCTTT. It is translated as CASSLLTDWRAEAFF.

The J gene is TRBJ2-7, the V gene TRBV10-3; 10 bases are shared with TRBD1. The CDR3 has 13 residues. Germline V lookup: CDR1 ENHRY, CDR2 SYGVKD. J lost 6 bases, V lost 7 bases, and 6 bases had no gene match. The CDR3: CAINPGQGSEQYF. In nucleotides, the CDR3 is TGTGCCATCAACCCGGGACAGGGGTCCGAGCAGTACTTC.

This sequence joins TRBV6-5 and TRBJ1-1; D remains ambiguous. Germline CDR1 MNHEY, CDR2 SVGAGI. The CDR3 contains 15 residues. V lost 5 bases and J 4 bases, leaving 17 bases between the germline ends. The CDR3 protein is CASSLQRVLGTEAFF. The DNA of the CDR3 is TGTGCCAGCAGTCTCCAGCGGGTTCTAGGCACTGAAGCTTTCTTT.

The chain couples TRBV18 to TRBJ2-7, with D possibly matching TRBD1 (6 bases). Germline CDR1 is KGHSH and CDR2 is LQKENI. V shed 3 bases and J shed 3 bases, with 18 bases lying between them. CDR3 length: 16 amino acids. CDR3 sequence: CASSPQGTSNFYEQYF. DNA for the CDR3: TGTGCCAGCTCACCGCAAGGGACAAGTAATTTCTACGAGCAGTACTTC.

This clone was picked up a small number of times. This chain links TRBV21-1 with TRBJ2-1; TRBD2 is the table's D call, not checked against the DNA. TRBV21-1 is a documented pseudogene. This CDR3 is built from 20 residues. CDR3 residues: CASSKAKERVSVSSYNEQFF. The DNA for the CDR3 is TGTGCCAGCAGCAAAGCAAAAGAACGGGTTTCGGTTAGCTCCTACAATGAGCAGTTCTTC.

This clone has only a few counts. This chain joins TRBV29-1 and TRBJ2-7, with 7 bases lining up with TRBD1. The CDR3 contains 12 residues. The trim removed 8 bases at V and 4 bases at J, leaving 8 bases unmatched. Germline CDR1 SQVTM, CDR2 ANQGSEA. In DNA form, the CDR3 reads TGCAGCTGCAGGGACAGCTGGTACGAGCAGTACTTC. Amino acids: CSCRDSWYEQYF.

In its sample, this clone was seen a few times. The J gene is TRBJ1-4, the V gene TRBV4-2; D not resolved. The V and J ends lost 2 bases and 0 bases respectively, with 13 bases between them. The CDR3 is 17 amino acids. In germline, CDR1 is LGHNA, CDR2 YNFKEQ. CDR3 nucleotide sequence: TGTGCCAGCAGCCAAATACAGTCCTTTGCAACTAATGAAAAACTGTTTTTT. It yields the protein CASSQIQSFATNEKLFF.

This clone was picked up one time. V usage is TRBV6-5 and J usage is TRBJ1-5; no clear D gene. Germline V lookup: CDR1 MNHEY, CDR2 SVGAGI. The CDR3 extends over 13 amino acids. V shed 5 bases and J shed 4 bases, with 9 bases lying between them. The CDR3 loop is CASSRNSNQPQHF. The CDR3, as DNA: TGTGCCAGCAGTAGAAACAGTAATCAGCCCCAGCATTTT.

This rearrangement joins TRBV9 to TRBJ2-2; 9 nucleotides match TRBD1. The ends lost 4 bases at V and 3 bases at J; junction bases unmatched: 4. CDR1 is SGDLS, CDR2 YYNGEE, per germline. The length of the CDR3 is 15 residues. The CDR3 DNA sequence: TGTGCCAGCAGCCCGGGGGACAGGGACACCGGGGAGCTGTTTTTT. Translation: CASSPGDRDTGELFF.

The V gene is TRBV7-9, the J gene TRBJ1-1; 7 bases map to TRBD1. J gave up 0 bases and V 3 bases, and 10 bases lay outside the gene matches. CDR1 and CDR2 from the germline V gene are SEHNR and FQNEAQ (reference sequence). This CDR3 spans 17 amino acids. CDR3 coding DNA: TGTGCCAGCAGCTTCCCTCAGGACAGGCCTATGAACACTGAAGCTTTCTTT. Translating gives CASSFPQDRPMNTEAFF.